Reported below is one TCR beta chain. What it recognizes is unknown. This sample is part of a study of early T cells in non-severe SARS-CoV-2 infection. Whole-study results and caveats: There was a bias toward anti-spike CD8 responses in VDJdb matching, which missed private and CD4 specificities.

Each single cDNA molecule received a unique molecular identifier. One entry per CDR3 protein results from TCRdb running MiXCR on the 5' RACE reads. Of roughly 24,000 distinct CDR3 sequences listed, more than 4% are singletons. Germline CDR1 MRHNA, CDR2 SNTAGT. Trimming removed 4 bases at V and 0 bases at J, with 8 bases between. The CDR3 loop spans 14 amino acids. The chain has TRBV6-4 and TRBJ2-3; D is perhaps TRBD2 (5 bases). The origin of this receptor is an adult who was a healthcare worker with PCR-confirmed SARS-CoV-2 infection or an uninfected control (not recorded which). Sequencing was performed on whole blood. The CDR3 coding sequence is TGTGCCAGCAGTGGGGCTAGCAGCACAGATACGCAGTATTTT. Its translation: CASSGASSTDTQYF.